Below, one T cell receptor (beta chain) is given with its context. This PCR relied on a set of 60 Vbeta primers and 13 Jbeta primers. The repertoire was sequenced with immunoSEQ multiplex PCR; TCRdb's copy has only in-frame clones and lacks some. The sample lists about 130,000 clones; roughly 84% were seen once. The source of the sample is a study of cytomegalovirus exposure and HLA in healthy donors. The germline CDR1 and CDR2 sequences are SEHNR and FQNEAQ (reference sequence). The CDR3 spans 16 residues. Trimming removed 5 bases from V and 0 bases from J; junction bases left unmatched: 6. Specimen: PBMCs. The chain combines TRBV7-9 with TRBJ2-7; 11 positions match TRBD2. This TCR derives from a woman younger than 30 in good health and CMV-seropositive. CDR3: CASSRGTSGNSYEQYF. The DNA for the CDR3 is TGTGCCAGCAGCCGAGGGACTAGCGGTAACTCCTACGAGCAGTACTTC.